The clone carrying this T cell receptor beta chain was observed a single time. In germline, CDR1 is MNHNS, CDR2 SASEGT. There are 15 residues in the CDR3. Trimming took 6 bases from V and 1 from J; bases not matched to a gene: 5. This sample was taken from a study of cytomegalovirus exposure and HLA in healthy donors. Researchers ran the PCR with 60 Vbeta and 13 Jbeta primers. Data came from immunoSEQ multiplex PCR; TCRdb stores just in-frame clones and leaves some out. The sample includes 160,000 or so clones, around 80% of them seen just once. The material sequenced was PBMCs. The source is a woman under 30 in good health and CMV-seronegative. The V and J genes are TRBV6-1 and TRBJ1-1; 10 bases map to TRBD1. For the CDR3, the DNA is TGTGCCAGCAGAACGAGGGACAGGGGGAACACTGAAGCTTTCTTT. Translation gives CASRTRDRGNTEAFF.